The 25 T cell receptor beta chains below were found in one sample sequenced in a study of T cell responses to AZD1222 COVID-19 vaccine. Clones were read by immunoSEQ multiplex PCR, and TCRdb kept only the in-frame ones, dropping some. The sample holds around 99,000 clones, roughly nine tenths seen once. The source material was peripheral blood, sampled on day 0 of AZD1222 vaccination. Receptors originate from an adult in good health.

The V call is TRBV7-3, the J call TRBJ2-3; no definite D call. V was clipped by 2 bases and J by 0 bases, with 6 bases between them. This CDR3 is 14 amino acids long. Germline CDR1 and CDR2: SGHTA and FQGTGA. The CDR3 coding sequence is TGTGCCAGCAGCTTACCCTCTAGCACAGATACGCAGTATTTT. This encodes CASSLPSSTDTQYF. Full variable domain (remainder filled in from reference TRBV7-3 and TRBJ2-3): GAGVSQTPSNKVTEKGKYVELRCDPISGHTALYWYRQSLGQGPEFLIYFQGTGAADDSGLPNDRFFAVRPEGSVSTLKIQRTERGDSAVYLCASSLPSSTDTQYFGPGTRLTVL.

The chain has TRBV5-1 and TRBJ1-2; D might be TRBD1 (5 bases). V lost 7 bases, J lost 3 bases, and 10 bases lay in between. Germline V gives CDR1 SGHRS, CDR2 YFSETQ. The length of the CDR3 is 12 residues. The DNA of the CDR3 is TGCGCCAGCGGGGCCAGGGACTATGGCTACACCTTC. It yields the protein CASGARDYGYTF.

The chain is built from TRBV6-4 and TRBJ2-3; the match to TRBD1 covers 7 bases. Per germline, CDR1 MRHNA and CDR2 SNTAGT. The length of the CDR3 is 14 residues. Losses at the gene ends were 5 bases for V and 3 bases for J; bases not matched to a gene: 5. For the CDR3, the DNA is TGTGCCAGCAGTCGACAGGGTGGGACAGATACGCAGTATTTT. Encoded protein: CASSRQGGTDTQYF.

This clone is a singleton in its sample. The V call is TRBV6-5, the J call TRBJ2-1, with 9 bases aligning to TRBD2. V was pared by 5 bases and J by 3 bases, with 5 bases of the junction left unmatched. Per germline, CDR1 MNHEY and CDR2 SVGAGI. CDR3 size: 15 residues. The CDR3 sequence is CASSRLAEYYNEQFF. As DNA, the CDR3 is TGTGCCAGCAGTCGACTAGCGGAGTACTACAATGAGCAGTTCTTC.

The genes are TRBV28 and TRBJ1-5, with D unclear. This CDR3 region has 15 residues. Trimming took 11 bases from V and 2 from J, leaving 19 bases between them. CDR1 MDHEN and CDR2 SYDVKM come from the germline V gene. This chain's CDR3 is CAHEGSGEGNQPQHF. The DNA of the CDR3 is TGTGCCCATGAGGGCTCCGGGGAGGGCAATCAGCCCCAGCATTTT.

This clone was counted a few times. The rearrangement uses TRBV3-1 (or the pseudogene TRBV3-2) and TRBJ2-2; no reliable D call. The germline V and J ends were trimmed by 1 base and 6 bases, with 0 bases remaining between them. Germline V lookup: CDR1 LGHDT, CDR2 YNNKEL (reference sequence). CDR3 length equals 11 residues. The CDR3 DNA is TGTGCCAGCAGCCAAGCCGGGGAGCTGTTTTTT. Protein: CASSQAGELFF.

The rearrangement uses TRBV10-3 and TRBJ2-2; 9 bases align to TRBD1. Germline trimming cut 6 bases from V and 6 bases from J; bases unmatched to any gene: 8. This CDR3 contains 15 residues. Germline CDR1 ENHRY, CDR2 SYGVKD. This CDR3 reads CAIRPGQGSPGELFF. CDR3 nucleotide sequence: TGTGCCATCAGGCCGGGACAGGGATCCCCCGGGGAGCTGTTTTTT.

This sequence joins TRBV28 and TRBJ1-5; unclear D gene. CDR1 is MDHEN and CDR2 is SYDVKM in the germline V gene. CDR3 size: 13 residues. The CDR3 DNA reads TGTGCGCATGGTTCGGGAGCCAATCAGCCCCAGCATTTT. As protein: CAHGSGANQPQHF. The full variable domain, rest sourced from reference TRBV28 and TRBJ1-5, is DVKVTQSSRYLVKRTGEKVFLECVQDMDHENMFWYRQDPGLGLRLIYFSYDVKMKEKGDIPEGYSVSREKKERFSLILESASTNQTSMYLCAHGSGANQPQHFGDGTRLSIL.

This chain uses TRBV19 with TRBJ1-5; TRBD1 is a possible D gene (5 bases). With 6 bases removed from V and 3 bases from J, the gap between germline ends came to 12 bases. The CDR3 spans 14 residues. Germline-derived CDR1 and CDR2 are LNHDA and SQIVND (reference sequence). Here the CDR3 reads CASRRTYPNQPQHF. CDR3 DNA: TGTGCCAGTAGGAGGACATATCCCAATCAGCCCCAGCATTTT.

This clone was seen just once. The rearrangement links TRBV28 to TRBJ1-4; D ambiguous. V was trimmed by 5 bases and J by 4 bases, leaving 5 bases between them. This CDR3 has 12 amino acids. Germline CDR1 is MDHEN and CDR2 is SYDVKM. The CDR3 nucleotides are TGTGCCAGCAGTCCGTATAATGAAAAACTGTTTTTT. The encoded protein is CASSPYNEKLFF.

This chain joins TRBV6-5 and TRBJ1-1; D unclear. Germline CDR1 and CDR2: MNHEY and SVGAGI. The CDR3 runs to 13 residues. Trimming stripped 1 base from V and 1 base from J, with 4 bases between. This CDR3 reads CASSYYPNTEAFF. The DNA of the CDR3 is TGTGCCAGCAGTTACTATCCGAACACTGAAGCTTTCTTT.

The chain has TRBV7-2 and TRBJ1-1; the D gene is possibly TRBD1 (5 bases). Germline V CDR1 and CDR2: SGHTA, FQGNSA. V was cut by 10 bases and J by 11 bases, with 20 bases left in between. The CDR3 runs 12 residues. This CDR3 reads CATGLAGTLAFF. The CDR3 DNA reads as TGTGCCACCGGGTTGGCAGGGACTTTGGCTTTCTTT.

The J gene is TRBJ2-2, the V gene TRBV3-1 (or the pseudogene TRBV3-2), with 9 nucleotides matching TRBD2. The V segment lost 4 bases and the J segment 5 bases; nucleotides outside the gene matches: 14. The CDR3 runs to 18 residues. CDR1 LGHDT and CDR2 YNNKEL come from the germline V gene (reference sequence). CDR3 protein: CASSPRGSGSPGTGELFF. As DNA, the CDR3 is TGTGCCAGCAGCCCTCGGGGTAGCGGGAGCCCCGGGACCGGGGAGCTGTTTTTT.

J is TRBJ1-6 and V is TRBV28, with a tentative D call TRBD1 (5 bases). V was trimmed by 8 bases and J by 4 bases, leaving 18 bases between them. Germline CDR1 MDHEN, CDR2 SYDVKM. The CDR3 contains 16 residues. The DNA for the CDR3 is TGTGCCAGCGGGCGCTTAAGGGGCGGATATAATTCACCCCTCCACTTT. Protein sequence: CASGRLRGGYNSPLHF.

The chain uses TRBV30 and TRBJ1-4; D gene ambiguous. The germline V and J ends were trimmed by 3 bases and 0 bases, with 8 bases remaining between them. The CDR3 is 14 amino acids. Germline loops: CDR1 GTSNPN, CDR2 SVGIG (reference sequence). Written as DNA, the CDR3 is TGTGCCTGGAGGCGGCTCGCAACTAATGAAAAACTGTTTTTT. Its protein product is CAWRRLATNEKLFF.

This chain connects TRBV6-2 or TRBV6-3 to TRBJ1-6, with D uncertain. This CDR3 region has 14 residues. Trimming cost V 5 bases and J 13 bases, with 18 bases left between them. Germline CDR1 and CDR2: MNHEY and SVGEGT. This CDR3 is CASSTSRVGAPLHF. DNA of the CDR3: TGTGCCAGCAGTACCTCACGCGTTGGAGCCCCCCTCCACTTT.

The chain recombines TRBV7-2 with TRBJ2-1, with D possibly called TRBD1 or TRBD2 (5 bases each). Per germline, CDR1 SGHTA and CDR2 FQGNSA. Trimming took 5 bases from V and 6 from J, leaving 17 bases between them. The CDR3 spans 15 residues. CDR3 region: CASSPSGANTNEQFF. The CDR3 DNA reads TGTGCCAGCAGCCCCTCCGGGGCCAACACCAATGAGCAGTTCTTC.

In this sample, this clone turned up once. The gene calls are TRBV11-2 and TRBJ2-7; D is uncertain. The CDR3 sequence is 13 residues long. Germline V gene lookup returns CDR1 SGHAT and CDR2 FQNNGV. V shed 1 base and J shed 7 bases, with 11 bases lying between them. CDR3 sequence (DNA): TGTGCCAGCAGCTTAGGGACCCAGAGGGAGCAGTACTTC. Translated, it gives CASSLGTQREQYF. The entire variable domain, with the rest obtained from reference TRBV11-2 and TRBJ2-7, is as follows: EAGVAQSPRYKIIEKRQSVAFWCNPISGHATLYWYQQILGQGPKLLIQFQNNGVVDDSQLPKDRFSAERLKGVDSTLKIQPAKLEDSAVYLCASSLGTQREQYFGPGTRLTVT.

The CDR3 loop is CASSFRVAGGPIADTQYF. The CDR3 DNA is TGTGCCAGCAGCTTCCGGGTAGCGGGAGGGCCTATAGCAGATACGCAGTATTTT. This sequence joins TRBV11-2 and TRBJ2-3, with 11 bases identical to TRBD2. Per germline, CDR1 SGHAT and CDR2 FQNNGV. After removal of 3 bases from V and 4 bases from J, the junction contained 12 bases not matched to a gene. CDR3 length: 18 residues.

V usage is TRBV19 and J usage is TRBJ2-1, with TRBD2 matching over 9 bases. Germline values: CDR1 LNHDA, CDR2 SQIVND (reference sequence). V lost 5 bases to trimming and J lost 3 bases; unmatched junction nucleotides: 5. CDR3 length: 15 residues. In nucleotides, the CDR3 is TGTGCCAGTAGTCCAAGGACTAGCGTCTACAATGAGCAGTTCTTC. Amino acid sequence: CASSPRTSVYNEQFF.

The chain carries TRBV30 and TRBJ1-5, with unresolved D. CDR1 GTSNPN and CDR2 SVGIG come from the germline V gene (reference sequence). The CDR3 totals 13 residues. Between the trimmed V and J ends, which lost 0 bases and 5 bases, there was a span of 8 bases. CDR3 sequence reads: CAWSVRGYQPQHF. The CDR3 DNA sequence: TGTGCCTGGAGTGTAAGAGGGTATCAGCCCCAGCATTTT.

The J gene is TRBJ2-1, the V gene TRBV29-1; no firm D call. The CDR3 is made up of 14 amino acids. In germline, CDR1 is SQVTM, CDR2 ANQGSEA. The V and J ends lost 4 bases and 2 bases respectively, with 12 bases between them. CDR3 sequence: CSVVSRLPYNEQFF. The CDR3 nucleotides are TGCAGCGTTGTCTCGCGCCTTCCCTACAATGAGCAGTTCTTC.

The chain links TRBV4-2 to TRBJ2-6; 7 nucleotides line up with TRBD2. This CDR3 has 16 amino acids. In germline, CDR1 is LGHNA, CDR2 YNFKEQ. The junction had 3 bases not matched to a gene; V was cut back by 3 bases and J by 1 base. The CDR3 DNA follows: TGTGCCAGCAGCCAGGGGGGGGATTCTGGGGCCAACGTCCTGACTTTC. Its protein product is CASSQGGDSGANVLTF.

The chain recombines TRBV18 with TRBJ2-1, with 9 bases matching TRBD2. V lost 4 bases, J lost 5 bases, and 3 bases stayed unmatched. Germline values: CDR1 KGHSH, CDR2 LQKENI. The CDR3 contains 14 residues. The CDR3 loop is CASSLTSGNNEQFF. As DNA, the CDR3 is TGTGCCAGCTCACTGACTAGCGGAAACAATGAGCAGTTCTTC.

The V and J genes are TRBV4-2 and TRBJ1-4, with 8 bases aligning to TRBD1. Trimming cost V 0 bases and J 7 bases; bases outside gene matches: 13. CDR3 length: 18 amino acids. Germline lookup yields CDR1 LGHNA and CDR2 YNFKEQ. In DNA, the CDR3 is TGTGCCAGCAGCCAAGAAGTCTTTTTCCAGGGGGCAGGTGAAAAACTGTTTTTT. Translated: CASSQEVFFQGAGEKLFF.